Listed below are T cell receptor beta chains from one sample, sequenced in a study of blood T cell repertoires in COVID-19. TCRdb keeps only in-frame clones here, not all; method: immunoSEQ multiplex PCR. The table includes some 300,000 clones, approximately 88% detected once. Sequencing was performed on peripheral blood. These receptor sequences come from a woman aged 25 to 39 who had recovered from COVID-19. Each CDR3 is given with its conserved first and last residue. D genes are given only for firm matches. For some rows the clone size is stated as once, few or many, or as a class when expanded; others skip it.

j_call,d_call,clone_size,v_call,cdr3_nt,cdr3_aa
TRBJ1-1,NA,NA,TRBV5-1,TGCGCCAGCAGGTTTAACACCCTGAACACTGAAGCTTTCTTT,CASRFNTLNTEAFF
TRBJ2-7,TRBD2,NA,TRBV13,TGTGCCAGCAGCTTAGACCTCGGGACTACCTACGAGCAGTACTTC,CASSLDLGTTYEQYF
TRBJ1-5,TRBD1,NA,TRBV6-2/TRBV6-3,TGTGCCAGCAGCCCGTACGGGACAGCATATCAGCCCCAGCATTTT,CASSPYGTAYQPQHF
TRBJ2-2,TRBD2,NA,TRBV11-2,TGTGCCAGCAGCTTTACAGGTGGCGGGGGGACCGGGGAGCTGTTTTTT,CASSFTGGGGTGELFF
TRBJ2-1,NA,NA,TRBV6-5,TGTGCCAGCAGTTCCTTCCGGGGGGCCCTTTACAATGAGCAGTTCTTC,CASSSFRGALYNEQFF
TRBJ1-2,NA,NA,TRBV19,TGTGCCAGTAGTATCCCGGGATCCTATGGCTACACCTTC,CASSIPGSYGYTF
TRBJ2-7,TRBD2,NA,TRBV11-2,TGTGCCAGCAGCTTAGAAAGGCTAGCGGGGGCGGAATCCTACGAGCAGTACTTC,CASSLERLAGAESYEQYF
TRBJ2-2,NA,once,TRBV11-3,TGTGCCAGCAGCTTCGACCGGGACGGGGAGCTGTTTTTT,CASSFDRDGELFF
TRBJ2-2,TRBD1,NA,TRBV30,TGTGCCTGGAAAGGACAGGGGGCACAGTGGAACACCGGGGAGCTGTTTTTT,CAWKGQGAQWNTGELFF
TRBJ2-7,NA,NA,TRBV28,TGTGCCAGCAGTCCGCGGACAGACAGCTCCTACGAGCAGTACTTC,CASSPRTDSSYEQYF
TRBJ1-4,NA,NA,TRBV2,TGTGCCAGCAGTGAAGCGGGTAATTTAGCGAGACTGTTTTTT,CASSEAGNLARLFF
TRBJ1-4,NA,NA,TRBV12-3/TRBV12-4,TGTGCCAGCAGTTCCGGGGGGAGTGAAAAACTGTTTTTT,CASSSGGSEKLFF
TRBJ1-5,TRBD1,NA,TRBV28,TGTGCCAGCAGTATGACAGGGGGCGGCAATCAGCCCCAGCATTTT,CASSMTGGGNQPQHF
TRBJ2-1,TRBD2,NA,TRBV4-1,TGCGCCAGCAGGTTTAGCGGGGGGGGCTACAATGAGCAGTTCTTC,CASRFSGGGYNEQFF
TRBJ2-7,TRBD1,NA,TRBV2,TGTGCCAGCCGACAGGGGGCGTACGAGCAGTACTTC,CASRQGAYEQYF
TRBJ2-5,NA,NA,TRBV28,TGTGCCAGCAGCCCAACTAGTTGGGAGACCCAGTACTTC,CASSPTSWETQYF
TRBJ2-7,TRBD1,NA,TRBV7-8,TGTGCCAGCAGCTTAGAGGGACAGGGTAACTACGAGCAGTACTTC,CASSLEGQGNYEQYF
TRBJ1-4,TRBD1,NA,TRBV6-5,TGTGCCAGCTGGGGACAGGGGTCCGAAAAACTGTTTTTT,CASWGQGSEKLFF
TRBJ1-5,TRBD1,NA,TRBV7-9,TGTGCCAGCAGCTTAGCCCGGCGGGACAGGGGTTGGAATCAGCCCCAGCATTTT,CASSLARRDRGWNQPQHF
TRBJ1-2,NA,NA,TRBV5-1,TGCGCCAGCAGCGTCGTAGATTCTAACTATGGCTACACCTTC,CASSVVDSNYGYTF
TRBJ1-5,NA,NA,TRBV6-1,TGTGCCAGCAGTGAATCAGGGGCAGGGCAGCCCCAGCATTTT,CASSESGAGQPQHF
TRBJ2-5,NA,NA,TRBV10-3,TGTGCCATCAGTGAGTCGATGGGCAGCACCCAAGAGACCCAGTACTTC,CAISESMGSTQETQYF
TRBJ2-1,TRBD1,NA,TRBV6-2/TRBV6-3,TGTGCCAGCAGCCCGGGACAGGGAAGAGGCAATGAGCAGTTCTTC,CASSPGQGRGNEQFF
TRBJ2-7,TRBD1,NA,TRBV18,TGTGCCAGCTCACCACCCGGGACAGGGCTACACGAGCAGTACTTC,CASSPPGTGLHEQYF
TRBJ2-7,NA,NA,TRBV29-1,TGCAGCGTTGTCAGGGTCGGCTCCTACGAGCAGTACTTC,CSVVRVGSYEQYF
TRBJ1-5,NA,few,TRBV18,TGTGCCAGCTCAATACAAAGCAATCAGCCCCAGCATTTT,CASSIQSNQPQHF
TRBJ1-2,NA,few,TRBV27,TGTGCCAGCAGTTTAATCTCGTCGGGGTTGTATGGCTACACCTTC,CASSLISSGLYGYTF
TRBJ1-4,TRBD1,NA,TRBV2,TGTGCCAGCAGCAAGGACAGGCTTGACTCAACTAATGAAAAACTGTTTTTT,CASSKDRLDSTNEKLFF
TRBJ2-1,TRBD2,NA,TRBV6-4,TGTGCCAGCAGTTCTCTAGCGGGGACCTACAATGAGCAGTTCTTC,CASSSLAGTYNEQFF
TRBJ2-6,TRBD2,NA,TRBV28,TGTGCCACCATAGCGGGGGGGAGTGGGGCCAACGTCCTGACTTTC,CATIAGGSGANVLTF
TRBJ2-1,NA,NA,TRBV15,TGTGCCACCAGCAGAGAACTAGTTATCGATGAGCAGTTCTTC,CATSRELVIDEQFF
TRBJ2-7,NA,NA,TRBV6-6,TGTGCCAGCAGGCCACAGAAGAGCTCCTACGAGCAGTACTTC,CASRPQKSSYEQYF
TRBJ1-3,TRBD1,NA,TRBV7-9,TGTGCCAGCAGCTCGACCCGGGACAGAATCTCTGGAAACACCATATATTTT,CASSSTRDRISGNTIYF
TRBJ1-1,TRBD1,NA,TRBV5-1,TGCGCCAGCAGCCCGGGGACAGCGAACACTGAAGCTTTCTTT,CASSPGTANTEAFF
TRBJ2-1,TRBD2,NA,TRBV19,TGTGCCAGTACCTCGGGTCTAGCGGGGAACAATGAGCAGTTCTTC,CASTSGLAGNNEQFF
TRBJ2-7,TRBD1,once,TRBV7-9,TGTGCCAGCAGCTTAACCGGGACAGGATTTTACGAGCAGTACTTC,CASSLTGTGFYEQYF
TRBJ2-1,NA,many,TRBV25-1,TGTGCCAGCAGTGATCCCGGGATTGGTGACAATGAGCAGTTCTTC,CASSDPGIGDNEQFF
TRBJ1-2,NA,NA,TRBV4-1,TGCGCCAGCAGCCAAGATTGGGCAGTGGCTGGCACCTTC,CASSQDWAVAGTF
TRBJ2-3,TRBD2,NA,TRBV27,TGTGCCAGTGCCATGGGGCTAGCGGGGGGAACAAGAACCCCAGATACGCAGTATTTT,CASAMGLAGGTRTPDTQYF
TRBJ1-4,TRBD1,NA,TRBV3-1/TRBV3-2,TGTGCCAGCAGCCAAAGGACAGGGTCGGAAAAACTGTTTTTT,CASSQRTGSEKLFF
TRBJ2-4,NA,NA,TRBV5-4,TGTGCCAGCAGCTTGGCCTCCAGTGCCAAAAACATTCAGTACTTC,CASSLASSAKNIQYF
TRBJ1-1,NA,NA,TRBV20-1,TGCAGCTTGACAGGGAACACTGAAGCTTTCTTT,CSLTGNTEAFF
TRBJ2-5,NA,NA,TRBV2,TGTGCCAGCAGTACAGGGACCCAAGAGACCCAGTACTTC,CASSTGTQETQYF
TRBJ2-7,NA,NA,TRBV29-1,TGCAGCGTTGGATTACAGGGAGGGGTCGAGCAGTACTTC,CSVGLQGGVEQYF